This TCR beta chain was captured by sequencing in a study of T cells in Graves' hyperthyroidism and ophthalmopathy. Study-wide points: In the blood, most expanded thyroid clonotypes above 0.001 appeared as well.

Clinical symptoms, serum thyroxine and TRAb, thyroid ultrasound and orbital computed tomography together formed the diagnostic basis. PBMCs came from more than 9.5 ml fresh peripheral blood. The investigators amplified TCR beta CDR3 regions from RNA transcripts. With the HTBI primer set, the TCR CDR3 went through a first round of RT-PCR. TCRdb analysed the multiplex PCR reads with MiXCR anew, one entry per CDR3 protein. This table has approximately 590,000 distinct CDR3 sequences, 15% to 18% appearing once. This CDR3 comprises 14 residues. The V end lost 3 bases, the J end lost 7 bases, and 13 bases lay between the germline ends. Germline CDR1 reads DFQATT; CDR2 reads SNEGSKA (reference sequence). Notes on this clonotype: The antigen remains unidentified.

The sequence was obtained from a woman in her twenties or thirties with Graves' hyperthyroidism. V and J are TRBV20-1 and TRBJ1-6; possible D gene TRBD1, 5 bases. The sequenced material came from blood. CDR3 residues: CSARQGPRNSPLHF. For the CDR3, the DNA is TGCAGTGCTAGGCAGGGACCCCGCAATTCACCCCTCCACTTT.